These 17 T cell receptor beta chains share one sample of origin, sequenced in a study of molecular identifiers for immune sequencing clone quantification (dated by TCRdb to 2016 to 2018). Preparation of the library involved PCR. Sequencer: Illumina HiSeq 4000. TCRdb's own reprocessing of the public reads used fastp at Q25 and MiXCR and kept productive beta chains. Each record represents a unique CDR3 protein, reported with the most common genes and DNA among its rows. The sample includes about 640,000 distinct CDR3 sequences, with less than 20% observed a single time. The top ten clonotypes cover approximately 0.9% of the sample. Specimen: naive CD8+ T cells from blood, with Jurkat cell RNA spiked in. The cell subset or site label here, explained by the study, means: FACS-sorted CD8+CD4-CCR7+CD45RA+ naive T cells. These receptor sequences come from a human donor in good health. Some libraries in this study had Jurkat cell RNA spiked in.

To note about this clonotype: A much larger clone lies one base from this, so it may be a read error. J is TRBJ1-1 and V is TRBV30; possible D gene TRBD1, 5 bases. V shed 4 bases and J shed 1 base, with 16 bases lying between them. This CDR3 comprises 15 residues. CDR1 and CDR2 (germline): GTSNPN, SVGIG (reference sequence). CDR3 coding DNA: TGTGCCTGGACCCTTTGCAGGGCGCAGAACACTGAAGCTTTCTTT. This translates into CAWTLCRAQNTEAFF.

This clonotype appeared many times. The V gene is TRBV3-1, the J gene TRBJ2-1, with a possible D match to TRBD2 (5 bases). V dropped 2 bases and J dropped 10 bases, with 15 bases sitting between them. Germline assignment: CDR1 LGHDT and CDR2 YNNKEL (reference sequence). The CDR3 is 14 amino acids. CDR3 sequence (DNA): TGTGCCAGCAGCCAACAGCAGCGGACTTTGGAGCAGTTCTTC. Amino acids: CASSQQQRTLEQFF.

This clonotype came up many times. The chain uses TRBV4-1 and TRBJ2-1, with 10 bases identical to TRBD2. Looked up from germline, CDR1 is MGHRA and CDR2 is YSYEKL. The V and J ends lost 4 bases and 9 bases, in that order; junction bases with no gene match: 9. The CDR3 totals 15 residues. The CDR3 region has the DNA TGCGCCAGCAGCCCAATAGCGGGGGGCTACCCTGAGCAGTTCTTC. Its translation is CASSPIAGGYPEQFF.

The J gene is TRBJ2-1, the V gene TRBV19; the match to TRBD2 covers 9 bases. This CDR3 has 16 amino acids. Trimming cost V 2 bases and J 8 bases; bases outside gene matches: 10. CDR1 LNHDA and CDR2 SQIVND come from the germline V gene (reference sequence). CDR3 in amino acids: CASSIYGGRDNDEQFF. In DNA form, the CDR3 reads TGTGCCAGTAGTATATATGGCGGGAGGGATAACGATGAGCAGTTCTTC.

On this clonotype: A much larger clone is a single base away; this may be a read error. This sequence joins TRBV7-2 and TRBJ2-7; tentatively, D is TRBD1 or TRBD2 (5 bases each). The CDR3 totals 15 residues. From germline, CDR1 is SGHTA and CDR2 FQGNSA. CDR3 sequence (DNA): TGTGTCAGCAGCCCCCGGGGCAGGGACTCCTACGAGCAGTACTTC. Residues: CVSSPRGRDSYEQYF.

This clonotype showed up just a few times. This chain links TRBV29-1 with TRBJ2-7; 8 nucleotides align to TRBD2. Trimming at V came to 4 bases and at J to 4 bases, leaving 15 bases not matched to a gene. Germline V gene sequence: CDR1 SQVTM, CDR2 ANQGSEA. The CDR3 has 16 amino acids. CDR3 amino acids: CSVVGLAGTTPYEQYF. The CDR3, as DNA: TGCAGCGTTGTCGGGTTAGCGGGAACAACTCCTTACGAGCAGTACTTC.

CDR3: CASSTRTGDYEQYF. CDR3 nucleotide sequence: TGTGCCAGTAGTACCCGGACAGGAGACTACGAGCAGTACTTC. The gene calls are TRBV19 and TRBJ2-7; the match to TRBD1 covers 7 bases. This CDR3 region has 14 residues. J gave up 3 bases and V 4 bases, and 6 bases lay outside the gene matches. The V gene's germline CDR1 is LNHDA and CDR2 SQIVND (reference sequence).

At least ten counts were recorded for this clonotype. The CDR3 protein is CASSIPLAGGPKDTQYF. In nucleotides, the CDR3 is TGTGCCAGCAGCATACCCCTAGCGGGAGGGCCGAAAGATACGCAGTATTTT. This chain joins TRBV7-2 and TRBJ2-3; 12 bases are a match to TRBD2. The CDR3 contains 17 residues. Losses at the gene ends were 5 bases for V and 5 bases for J; bases not matched to a gene: 11. CDR1 is SGHTA and CDR2 is FQGNSA in the germline V gene.

Turning to this clonotype: A junction boundary mismatches the germline segment, possibly from a read error. The chain recombines TRBV29-1 with TRBJ1-3; D is undetermined. The CDR3 contains 14 residues. Germline V gives CDR1 SQVTM, CDR2 ANQGSEA. CDR3 in amino acids: CTVEVASSGNTIYF. The CDR3 nucleotides read TGCACCGTTGAAGTGGCCAGCTCTGGAAACACCATATATTTT.

This clonotype was recorded at least ten times. The V gene is TRBV4-1, the J gene TRBJ2-1; D gene ambiguous. V gave up 0 bases and J gave up 10 bases, with 4 bases separating them. The germline V gene has CDR1 MGHRA and CDR2 YSYEKL. There are 11 residues in the CDR3. The CDR3 protein is CASSQELEQFF. Here the CDR3 DNA reads TGCGCCAGCAGCCAAGAGTTGGAGCAGTTCTTC.

This clonotype occurred many times. J is TRBJ2-7 and V is TRBV11-2; a weak D match, TRBD2 (6 bases). Germline CDR1 and CDR2: SGHAT and FQNNGV. V was trimmed by 3 bases and J by 4 bases, leaving 13 bases between them. CDR3 length equals 14 residues. CDR3 DNA: TGTGCCAGCAGCTTTCACGGAGGGCGATACGAGCAGTACTTC. Translating gives CASSFHGGRYEQYF. Using reference TRBV11-2 and TRBJ2-7 for the parts outside the CDR3, the full variable domain is EAGVAQSPRYKIIEKRQSVAFWCNPISGHATLYWYQQILGQGPKLLIQFQNNGVVDDSQLPKDRFSAERLKGVDSTLKIQPAKLEDSAVYLCASSFHGGRYEQYFGPGTRLTVT.

With respect to this clonotype: A much larger clone lies one base from this, so it may be a read error. Here the CDR3 reads CASSLARGLSNQPQHF. CDR3 bases: TGTGCCAGCAGTCTCGCCAGGGGCCTTAGCAATCAGCCCCAGCATTTT. The chain joins TRBV12-3 or TRBV12-4 to TRBJ1-5; D is perhaps TRBD1 (6 bases). Trimming removed 5 bases from V and 0 bases from J, with 14 bases in between. The CDR3 sequence is 16 residues long.

To note about this clonotype: This sequence may be a read error, since a much larger clone differs from it by one base. The rearrangement uses TRBV20-1 and TRBJ2-7; possibly TRBD1 or TRBD2 for D (6 bases each). Germline V lookup: CDR1 DFQATT, CDR2 SNEGSKA (reference sequence). The CDR3 totals 16 residues. In nucleotides, the CDR3 is TGCAGTGCTGGAGAGGAGGGGGATACATACTCCTACGAGCAGTACTTC. It codes for CSAGEEGDTYSYEQYF.

This rearrangement joins TRBV10-2 to TRBJ1-1, with a possible D match to TRBD1 (5 bases). Germline V CDR1 and CDR2: WSHSY, SAAADI. The CDR3 sequence is 16 residues long. V was clipped by 0 bases and J by 2 bases, with 13 bases between them. CDR3 bases: TGCGCCAGCAGTGAGTCGCTCCGCCAGGGCAACACTGAAGCTTTCTTT. Its protein is CASSESLRQGNTEAFF.

To note about this clonotype: Possible read error: a much larger clone is one base away. V gene TRBV20-1 combines with J gene TRBJ2-7; TRBD2 is a possible D gene (5 bases). The ends were cut back, 4 bases at V and 4 bases at J, with 11 bases in the middle. The CDR3 has 12 residues. The germline CDR1 and CDR2 sequences are DFQATT and SNEGSKA (reference sequence). The CDR3 reads CSAKEDVYEQYF. The CDR3 DNA reads TGCAGTGCTAAGGAGGACGTGTACGAGCAGTACTTC.

For this clonotype: A read error may explain this, as a much larger clone is one base away. This sequence joins TRBV5-6 and TRBJ2-7; D is unclear. Germline V gene sequence: CDR1 SGHDT, CDR2 YYEEEE. The V end lost 7 bases, the J end lost 0 bases, and 11 bases lay between the germline ends. The CDR3 length is 13 residues. CDR3 DNA sequence: TGTGCCAGCGAGCCAGATAGCTCCTACGAGCAGTACTTC. Translation: CASEPDSSYEQYF.

This clonotype was counted many times. The CDR3 DNA sequence: TGTGCCAGCAGCTTTGGGTTTCCAGATACGCAGTATTTT. Translated: CASSFGFPDTQYF. The rearrangement links TRBV5-6 to TRBJ2-3; no firm D call. V was shortened by 2 bases and J by 4 bases, with 8 bases between the two germline ends. Germline CDR1 SGHDT, CDR2 YYEEEE. The CDR3 consists of 13 residues.